This is a list of T cell receptor beta chains from one sample in a study of blood T cell repertoires in COVID-19. TCRdb's copy holds only in-frame clones and misses some; the assay was immunoSEQ multiplex PCR. Of fewer than 60,000 clones in the sample, more than 75% were seen once. The sample consisted of peripheral blood. These receptors all come from a man in his fifties with acute or convalescent COVID-19. Each CDR3 is given with its conserved first and last residue. A D gene is named only where the DNA matches it firmly. Size is stated for part of the rows, as once, few or many counts, or as a class when the clone is expanded.

v_call	j_call	clone_size	d_call	cdr3_nt	cdr3_aa
TRBV10-2	TRBJ2-3	-	-	TGCGCCAGCAGTGCCGTAGGAGGAGATACGCAGTATTTT	CASSAVGGDTQYF
TRBV5-8	TRBJ2-5	-	-	TGTGCCAGCAGCTTGGAATCGATTCAGTCGGAGACCCAGTACTTC	CASSLESIQSETQYF
TRBV28	TRBJ2-7	-	TRBD2	TGTGCCAGCAGTCTGCCGGGACTAGCGGGAACCTACTCCTACGAGCAGTACTTC	CASSLPGLAGTYSYEQYF
TRBV28	TRBJ2-4	-	TRBD1	TGTGCCAGCAGTTTAGTGGGACAGCCGACCAAAAACATTCAGTACTTC	CASSLVGQPTKNIQYF
TRBV6-5	TRBJ1-2	-	-	TGTGCCAGCACCCTGGGGAGGGGCTACTATGGCTACACCTTC	CASTLGRGYYGYTF
TRBV15	TRBJ2-5	-	-	TGTGCCACCAGCCTTAAGTCGACTGGCGAGACCCAGTACTTC	CATSLKSTGETQYF
TRBV5-1	TRBJ2-5	-	-	TGCGCCAGCAGCAACGGACAGCACCAAGAGACCCAGTACTTC	CASSNGQHQETQYF
TRBV30	TRBJ1-3	-	-	TGTGCCTGTATCGCTAGCTCTGGAAACACCATATATTTT	CACIASSGNTIYF
TRBV24-1	TRBJ1-5	-	-	TGTGCCACCAGTGACTCGCGGACAGCCCAAAATCAGCCCCAGCATTTT	CATSDSRTAQNQPQHF
TRBV2	TRBJ1-1	-	-	TGTGCCAGCAGCAAAAGCCGGCGGGACACTGAAGCTTTCTTT	CASSKSRRDTEAFF
TRBV29-1	TRBJ2-5	-	TRBD2	TGCAGCATAACTAGCGGGGGGGCATGGGAGACCCAGTACTTC	CSITSGGAWETQYF
TRBV19	TRBJ1-2	-	-	TGTGCCAGTAGGTCATCAGGGGCGCAGGGCTACACCTTC	CASRSSGAQGYTF
TRBV24-1	TRBJ2-2	-	-	TGTGCCACCTCTGGACAGTCGATCCCCGGGGAGCTGTTTTTT	CATSGQSIPGELFF
TRBV10-1	TRBJ1-5	-	TRBD1	TGCGCCAGCAGTGTTGACAGGGGGCTCGAACGCAATCAGCCCCAGCATTTT	CASSVDRGLERNQPQHF
TRBV4-1	TRBJ2-1	-	-	TGCGCCAGCAGCCAATGGGCGGGACGAAACTACAATGAGCAGTTCTTC	CASSQWAGRNYNEQFF
TRBV6-5	TRBJ1-5	medium-sized	-	TGTGCCAGCAGTTACACAGGGATTAACAATCAGCCCCAGCATTTT	CASSYTGINNQPQHF
TRBV5-6	TRBJ2-3	-	TRBD1	TGTGCCAGCAGAAAAGGACAGGGGATAACAGATACGCAGTATTTT	CASRKGQGITDTQYF
TRBV5-4	TRBJ1-4	few	-	TGTGCCAGCAGCACCCGAGCGGGGAAGGGTGAAAAACTGTTTTTT	CASSTRAGKGEKLFF
TRBV10-3	TRBJ2-1	-	-	TGTGCCATCAGTGGTATTAGCTCCTACAATGAGCAGTTCTTC	CAISGISSYNEQFF
TRBV19	TRBJ2-6	-	TRBD1	TGTGCCAGTAGTATAGCTGGACAGGGGGCCACTGGGGCCAACGTCCTGACTTTC	CASSIAGQGATGANVLTF
TRBV6-1	TRBJ1-1	-	TRBD1	TGTGCCAGCAGTGATGGACAGGGTAACGTCGCTGAAGCTTTCTTT	CASSDGQGNVAEAFF
TRBV19	TRBJ2-1	-	TRBD2	TGTGCCAGTAGTTCCGGCGTACTAGCGGGGGGCAATGAGCAGTTCTTC	CASSSGVLAGGNEQFF
TRBV10-3	TRBJ2-7	-	TRBD1	TGTGCCATCAGTGCTCCACCGGGACAGGGGATCTACGAGCAGTACTTC	CAISAPPGQGIYEQYF
TRBV6-5	TRBJ2-5	-	-	TGTGCCAGCAGTTACGGGAGGGAGACCCAGTACTTC	CASSYGRETQYF
TRBV11-2	TRBJ2-7	-	-	TGTGCCAGCAGCTTATCCAGGGCTGGGGAGCAGTACTTC	CASSLSRAGEQYF